Below are 19 T cell receptor beta chains sequenced from a single sample in a study of beta chain features in type 1 diabetes. No antigen has been assigned to these receptors. Since all of the isolated RNA was reverse transcribed, expressed TCRB transcripts were what got sequenced. Sequencing used immunoSEQ multiplex PCR; TCRdb keeps in-frame clones, though not all of them. In the table there are 150,000 to 200,000 clones, roughly 10% of which are singletons. Study outcomes and limitations: Type 1 diabetes patients showed a moderate but significant shortening of TCRB CDR3s in all four CD4+ subsets.

The sample comprised central memory CD4+ T cells from blood. The receptors were sampled from a woman in her twenties or thirties with type 1 diabetes.

This chain links TRBV6-6 with TRBJ2-7; TRBD1 might be the D (5 bases). In germline, CDR1 is MNHNY, CDR2 SVGAGI (reference sequence). Trimming cost V 6 bases and J 5 bases, with 17 bases left between them. This CDR3 region has 14 residues. The CDR3 is CASRRTRVFHEQYF. CDR3 coding DNA: TGTGCCAGCAGGAGGACAAGGGTTTTCCACGAGCAGTACTTC.

Only a few counts were recorded for this clone. The rearrangement links TRBV5-6 to TRBJ1-2; D remains unclear. V lost 1 base and J 5 bases, leaving 9 bases between the germline ends. Germline values: CDR1 SGHDT, CDR2 YYEEEE. The CDR3 spans 13 residues. CDR3: CASSLRRLYGYTF. CDR3 bases: TGTGCCAGCAGCTTGAGGAGGTTATATGGCTACACCTTC.

This clone was recorded a few times. Compared with germline, one end of the junction differs, possibly owing to a read error. The genes are TRBV7-7 and TRBJ2-1, with 8 bases matching TRBD2. The CDR3 has 15 residues. Germline values: CDR1 SSHAT, CDR2 FNYEAQ (reference sequence). The CDR3 region is CASSLRGGLYNEQFF. CDR3 DNA sequence: TGTGCTAGCAGCTTACGGGGGGGGCTCTACAATGAGCAGTTCTTC.

The genes are TRBV2 and TRBJ1-5; D not resolved. CDR1 is SNHLY, CDR2 FYNNEI, per germline. The CDR3 length is 13 residues. V was trimmed by 7 bases and J by 0 bases, leaving 7 bases between them. The CDR3 DNA is TGTGCCAGCAACGGGTATAGCAATCAGCCCCAGCATTTT. Protein sequence: CASNGYSNQPQHF.

The V call is TRBV2, the J call TRBJ2-5; D is possibly TRBD2 (6 bases). This CDR3 has 12 amino acids. CDR1 is SNHLY and CDR2 is FYNNEI in the germline V gene. The V end lost 6 bases, the J end lost 5 bases, and 10 bases lay between the germline ends. The CDR3: CASRAEGETQYF. The CDR3 DNA reads TGTGCCAGCAGAGCGGAGGGGGAGACCCAGTACTTC.

A few counts support this clone. Relative to the germline gene, one junction end is altered; a read error may explain this. The V and J genes are TRBV7-7 and TRBJ2-5; 10 bases line up with TRBD2. Germline assignment: CDR1 SSHAT and CDR2 FNYEAQ (reference sequence). The CDR3 sequence is 14 residues long. In nucleotides, the CDR3 is TGTGCTAGCAGCTTAGCGCCTAGCGGGAGCGACCAGTACTTC. As protein: CASSLAPSGSDQYF.

CDR3 bases: TGTGCCAGCAGTCCTCACGGGTCACCCCTCCACTTT. Its protein product is CASSPHGSPLHF. The chain combines TRBV28 with TRBJ1-6; D unclear. The V end lost 5 bases, the J end lost 10 bases, and 9 bases lay between the germline ends. The CDR3 runs to 12 residues. Germline loops: CDR1 MDHEN, CDR2 SYDVKM. The variable domain in full, completed from reference TRBV28 and TRBJ1-6, reads DVKVTQSSRYLVKRTGEKVFLECVQDMDHENMFWYRQDPGLGLRLIYFSYDVKMKEKGDIPEGYSVSREKKERFSLILESASTNQTSMYLCASSPHGSPLHFGNGTRLTVT.

This clone showed up just a few times. The chain uses TRBV28 and TRBJ2-4; D is perhaps TRBD2 (5 bases). This CDR3 has 12 amino acids. Trimming left V 4 bases short and J 8 bases short, with 9 bases between. Germline CDR1 and CDR2: MDHEN and SYDVKM. The CDR3 bases are TGTGCCAGCAGTTACCCCGGGGACATTCAGTACTTC. Encoded protein: CASSYPGDIQYF.

The chain employs TRBV11-2 and TRBJ2-7, with 8 bases aligning to TRBD1. CDR1 and CDR2 (germline): SGHAT, FQNNGV. The V and J ends lost 5 bases and 8 bases, in that order; junction bases with no gene match: 11. The CDR3 extends over 14 amino acids. DNA for the CDR3: TGTGCCAGCAGCCCCCGGGACAGGACGGTCAAGCAGTACTTC. Encoded protein: CASSPRDRTVKQYF.

The V call is TRBV6-1, the J call TRBJ1-1; D remains ambiguous. V was clipped by 8 bases and J by 1 base, with 11 bases between them. Germline V gives CDR1 MNHNS, CDR2 SASEGT. This CDR3 has 13 residues. The CDR3 here is CASRPNQNTEAFF. The CDR3 coding sequence is TGTGCCAGCCGTCCTAATCAGAACACTGAAGCTTTCTTT.

V and J are TRBV27 and TRBJ2-7, with 12 bases fitting TRBD2. This CDR3 has 15 amino acids. Trimming removed 6 bases from V and 5 bases from J; junction bases left unmatched: 8. From germline, CDR1 is MNHEY and CDR2 SMNVEV (reference sequence). CDR3 sequence: CASRTPGLAGNEQYF. In nucleotides, the CDR3 is TGTGCCAGCAGGACTCCGGGACTAGCGGGTAACGAGCAGTACTTC.

This clone occurred a few times. The rearrangement joins TRBV27 to TRBJ1-2; the match to TRBD1 covers 9 bases. Germline trimming cut 4 bases from V and 2 bases from J; bases unmatched to any gene: 5. Germline V gives CDR1 MNHEY, CDR2 SMNVEV (reference sequence). The CDR3 is made up of 15 amino acids. The CDR3 loop reads CASSWRQGENYGYTF. Here the CDR3 DNA reads TGTGCCAGCAGTTGGAGACAGGGGGAGAACTATGGCTACACCTTC.

This clone was counted a few times. The rearrangement joins TRBV27 to TRBJ2-3; TRBD1 might be the D (5 bases). The V gene lost 9 bases and the J gene lost 4 bases, with 11 bases spanning the gap. The germline V gene encodes CDR1 MNHEY and CDR2 SMNVEV (reference sequence). CDR3 length: 12 residues. The CDR3 here is CARRGRADTQYF. CDR3 sequence (DNA): TGTGCCAGAAGGGGAAGGGCAGATACGCAGTATTTT.

This clone has just a few counts. The chain joins TRBV2 to TRBJ1-1; TRBD1 matches 8 bases. The junction had 2 bases not matched to a gene; V was cut back by 5 bases and J by 0 bases. This CDR3 has 14 residues. Germline V gene data show CDR1 as SNHLY and CDR2 as FYNNEI. For the CDR3, the DNA is TGTGCCAGCAGTCGACAGGGGTTGAACACTGAAGCTTTCTTT. Translating gives CASSRQGLNTEAFF. Drawing the rest from reference TRBV2 and TRBJ1-1, the complete variable domain is EPEVTQTPSHQVTQMGQEVILRCVPISNHLYFYWYRQILGQKVEFLVSFYNNEISEKSEIFDDQFSVERPDGSNFTLKIRSTKLEDSAMYFCASSRQGLNTEAFFGQGTRLTVV.

This clone turned up a few times. V gene TRBV6-1 combines with J gene TRBJ1-2; 7 bases fit TRBD1. This CDR3 region has 16 residues. V was pared by 4 bases and J by 2 bases, with 10 bases of the junction left unmatched. CDR1 is MNHNS, CDR2 SASEGT, per germline. The CDR3 reads CASSADGTDFNYGYTF. The CDR3 DNA reads as TGTGCCAGCAGTGCCGACGGGACAGACTTCAACTATGGCTACACCTTC.

This clone was recorded a few times. V is TRBV18 and J is TRBJ2-7, with TRBD2 matching over 13 bases. V was pared by 1 base and J by 11 bases, with 2 bases of the junction left unmatched. The CDR3 is 13 amino acids. In germline, CDR1 is KGHSH, CDR2 LQKENI. CDR3 nucleotides: TGTGCCAGCTCACCACTTGGACTAGCGGGAGAGTACTTC. Amino acid sequence: CASSPLGLAGEYF.

This clone came up a few times. CDR3 nucleotides: TGTGCCAGCAGCTTGGGGCAGGGATACTCCTACGAGCAGTACTTC. Its protein is CASSLGQGYSYEQYF. The V and J genes are TRBV5-6 and TRBJ2-7; D perhaps matches TRBD1 (5 bases). The V gene lost 0 bases and the J gene lost 0 bases, with 10 bases spanning the gap. Germline values: CDR1 SGHDT, CDR2 YYEEEE. The CDR3 runs to 15 residues.

V usage is TRBV29-1 and J usage is TRBJ1-2; 10 bases map to TRBD1. This CDR3 has 15 amino acids. V gave up 6 bases and J gave up 0 bases; unmatched junction bases: 7. Germline-derived CDR1 and CDR2 are SQVTM and ANQGSEA. CDR3 residues: CSVTGGAGANYGYTF. The CDR3 coding sequence is TGCAGCGTGACAGGGGGCGCCGGGGCTAACTATGGCTACACCTTC. The full variable domain, completed using reference TRBV29-1 and TRBJ1-2, is SAVISQKPSRDICQRGTSLTIQCQVDSQVTMMFWYRQQPGQSLTLIATANQGSEATYESGFVIDKFPISRPNLTFSTLTVSNMSPEDSSIYLCSVTGGAGANYGYTFGSGTRLTVV.

This chain joins TRBV6-9 and TRBJ1-1; 8 bases agree with TRBD1. Germline trimming cut 10 bases from V and 2 bases from J; bases unmatched to any gene: 6. This CDR3 region has 13 residues. The germline V gene encodes CDR1 MNHGY and CDR2 SVAAGI. CDR3 amino acids: CATNRGRNTEAFF. In nucleotides, the CDR3 is TGTGCCACTAACAGGGGGAGAAACACTGAAGCTTTCTTT.